This T cell receptor (beta chain) derives from a study of graft-versus-host responses after intestinal transplantation. Across the study: Isolated intestinal, liver-intestinal, or multivisceral transplants had been given to the recipients.

Concerning this clone: Its antigen remains unknown.

This table comes from immunoSEQ multiplex PCR, and its TCRdb copy is limited to in-frame clones, with some not included. The table lists tens of thousands of clones, approximately 94% of them singletons. The CDR3 contains 16 residues. CDR1 is LGHNA, CDR2 YNFKEQ, per germline. Deletions cut 1 base from V and 0 bases from J, with 11 bases between. The TCR comes from a human donor who was the organ donor for an intestinal transplant. Sequenced here: unstimulated CD4+ T cells sorted from spleen or lymph node cells, sampled before transplant. The V call is TRBV4-2, the J call TRBJ2-3; the D call may be TRBD1 or TRBD2 (5 bases each). This CDR3 is CASSQVAGSSTDTQYF. The CDR3 DNA reads as TGTGCCAGCAGCCAAGTGGCAGGGAGTAGCACAGATACGCAGTATTTT.